Below, 2 T cell receptor beta chains from the same sample are listed, as sequenced in a study of tumor-infiltrating lymphocytes in primary liver carcinoma. TCR beta cDNA came from around 500 ng total RNA, primed with a constant-region primer. Three nested multiplex PCR rounds of slightly modified ARM-PCR generated TCR beta libraries. A C-beta reverse primer and TRBV1-TRBV30 forward primers served in each of the first two PCR rounds, at ten to eleven cycles apiece. TCRdb used MiXCR to reprocess the multiplex PCR reads, holding one entry per CDR3 protein. The table lists 90,000 to 150,000 distinct CDR3 sequences, roughly 75% of them singletons. Co-extracted RNA and DNA came from roughly 20-30 mg of unsorted bulk tissue. The sample consisted of tumor-adjacent normal liver tissue. These receptors were obtained from a woman aged 55-70 years with primary liver carcinoma and hepatitis B virus infection.

The genes are TRBV5-1 and TRBJ1-2, with a tentative D call TRBD1 (6 bases). Germline V gene data show CDR1 as SGHRS and CDR2 as YFSETQ. V lost 0 bases, J lost 2 bases, and 8 bases lay in between. CDR3 length: 14 residues. Written as DNA, the CDR3 is TGCGCCAGCAGCTTGGGTGACAGGAACTATGGCTACACCTTC. This codes for CASSLGDRNYGYTF.

About this clonotype itself: In this CDR3 the conserved last residue, phenylalanine or tryptophan, is missing, so a read error is likely. The chain is built from TRBV6-5 and TRBJ2-1; a weak D match, TRBD1 (6 bases). There are 17 residues in the CDR3. CDR1 and CDR2 (germline): MNHEY, SVGAGI. CDR3 amino acids: CASSYSQGQRSTNEQFY. The CDR3 DNA reads TGTGCCAGCAGCTACTCGCAGGGGCAGAGGAGTACGAATGAGCAGTTCTAC.